The T cell receptor beta chain described here comes from a study of regulatory T cells in long-lasting Graves disease. Germline values: CDR1 SQVTM, CDR2 ANQGSEA. V lost 6 bases, J lost 9 bases, and 14 bases lay in between. This CDR3 has 11 amino acids. Broader study findings: Authors noted too few samples as a limitation.

Time point: persistent/refractory GD, antithyroid drugs over 5 years with positive TRAb. PBMC-extracted RNA yielded the TCR library. Graves' disease diagnosis used American Thyroid Association guidelines. CDR3-region Arm-PCR and iRepertoire HTBI primers produced the TCR beta libraries. Authors' analysis steps: Among the samples, 50 to 80 TRBV and 13 to 15 TRBJ segments were identified. TCRdb re-called the multiplex PCR reads with MiXCR, one entry per CDR3 protein. Clone size and V and J calls follow TCRdb, not the original study. This table has 350,000 to 450,000 distinct CDR3 sequences, 23% appearing once. As regards this clonotype: The antigen is not known.

This sequence originates from a woman aged 40-49 years with Graves disease. The material sequenced was peripheral blood mononuclear cells (PBMCs), taken when the disease was refractory, from a patient treated with antithyroid drugs. The gene calls are TRBV29-1 and TRBJ1-2; tentatively, D is TRBD1 (5 bases). The CDR3 sequence is CSVPRGDRYTF. CDR3 DNA: TGCAGCGTCCCGAGGGGCGACCGCTACACCTTC.